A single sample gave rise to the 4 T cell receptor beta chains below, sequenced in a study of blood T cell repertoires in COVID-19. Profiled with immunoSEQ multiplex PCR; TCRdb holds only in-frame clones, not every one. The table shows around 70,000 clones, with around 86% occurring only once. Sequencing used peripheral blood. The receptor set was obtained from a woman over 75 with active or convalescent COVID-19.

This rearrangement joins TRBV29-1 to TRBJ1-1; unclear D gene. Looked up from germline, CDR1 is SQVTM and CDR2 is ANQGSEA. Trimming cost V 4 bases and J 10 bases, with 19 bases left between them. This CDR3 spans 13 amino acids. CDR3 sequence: CSVVGLSAPRAFF. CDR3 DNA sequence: TGCAGCGTTGTTGGGCTGTCTGCACCCCGAGCTTTCTTT.

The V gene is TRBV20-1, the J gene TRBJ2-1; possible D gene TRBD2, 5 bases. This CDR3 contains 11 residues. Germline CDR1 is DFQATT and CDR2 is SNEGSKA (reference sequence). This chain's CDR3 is CLTGRGNEQFF. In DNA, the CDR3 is TGCCTCACCGGACGGGGCAATGAGCAGTTCTTC.

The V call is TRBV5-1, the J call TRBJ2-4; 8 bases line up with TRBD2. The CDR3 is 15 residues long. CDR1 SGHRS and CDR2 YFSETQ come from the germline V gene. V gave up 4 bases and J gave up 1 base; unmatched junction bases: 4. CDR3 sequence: CASSPPSGAKNIQYF. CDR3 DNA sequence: TGCGCCAGCAGCCCACCTAGCGGGGCCAAAAACATTCAGTACTTC.

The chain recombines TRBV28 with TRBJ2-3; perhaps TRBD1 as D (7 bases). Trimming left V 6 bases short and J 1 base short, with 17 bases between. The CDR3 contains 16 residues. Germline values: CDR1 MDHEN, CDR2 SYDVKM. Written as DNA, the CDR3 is TGTGCCAGCAGCCTGACCCAGGGGGGACGCACAGATACGCAGTATTTT. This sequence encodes CASSLTQGGRTDTQYF.